This T cell receptor (beta chain) derives from a study of identical twins' blood T cells. Each TCR cDNA library carried sample-specific barcodes on both ends. Each CDR3 protein is one row after TCRdb ran MiXCR on the 5' RACE reads. The repertoire holds 300,000 to 400,000 distinct CDR3 sequences, with under 30% as singletons. Six healthy women, forming three identical twin pairs, donated samples. Only a few counts were recorded for this clonotype. The target antigen is unknown. The CDR3 runs 13 residues. CDR1 is DFQATT, CDR2 SNEGSKA, per germline (reference sequence). Trimming cost V 1 base and J 5 bases, with 12 bases left between them. General study points: Twins reportedly had markedly more similar V usage than unrelated donors, even among out-of-frame TCRbeta clonotypes.

The TCR was taken from a woman aged 18 to 55 in good health. J is TRBJ2-7 and V is TRBV20-1, with unresolved D. Sequences were obtained from PBMCs. The CDR3 reads CSARGGDFNEQYF. The DNA for the CDR3 is TGCAGTGCTAGAGGAGGAGATTTTAACGAGCAGTACTTC.